Following are 3 T cell receptor beta chains from one sample sequenced in a study of blood T cell repertoires in COVID-19. Some clones are missing from TCRdb's copy, which holds only in-frame ones; the method was immunoSEQ multiplex PCR. The sample lists a few hundred thousand clones, about 90% occurring once. Sequencing used PBMCs or T cells enriched from blood (not recorded which). All receptors derive from a man under 40 who had recovered from COVID-19.

The CDR3 sequence: CASSLGRTGPYEQYF. CDR3 sequence (DNA): TGTGCCAGCAGCTTAGGGCGGACAGGGCCCTACGAGCAGTACTTC. This chain links TRBV7-2 with TRBJ2-7, with 8 nucleotides matching TRBD1. Germline V gives CDR1 SGHTA, CDR2 FQGNSA. The J segment lost 2 bases and the V segment lost 1 base, leaving 4 bases of the junction unmatched. The CDR3 is made up of 15 amino acids.

This rearrangement joins TRBV7-2 to TRBJ2-3; 13 bases are a match to TRBD2. The CDR3 sequence is 16 residues long. CDR1 is SGHTA and CDR2 is FQGNSA in the germline V gene. The V gene end was trimmed by 2 bases and the J gene end by 5 bases; junction bases not matched to a gene: 4. CDR3 region: CASSLSTSGGGDTQYF. CDR3 bases: TGTGCCAGCAGCTTATCCACTAGCGGGGGGGGAGATACGCAGTATTTT.

The chain couples TRBV12-5 to TRBJ2-5, with D perhaps TRBD1 (5 bases). CDR1 is LGHNT, CDR2 FRNRAP, per germline. Between the trimmed V and J ends, which lost 1 base and 9 bases, there was a span of 12 bases. CDR3 length: 13 amino acids. CDR3 sequence (DNA): TGTGCTAGTGGTTTGGGACAGTCCAAGTCCCAGTACTTC. It codes for CASGLGQSKSQYF.